The 8 T cell receptor beta chains below come from one sample, sequenced in a study of T cell responses to AZD1222 COVID-19 vaccine. Generated by immunoSEQ multiplex PCR, the TCRdb table keeps only in-frame clones and is missing some. The sample lists roughly 110,000 clones, about 85% occurring once. The material was peripheral blood, obtained 28 days after the second AZD1222 dose. All receptors come from an adult who received the AZD1222 COVID-19 vaccine.

V usage is TRBV5-1 and J usage is TRBJ1-2, with D possibly TRBD1 on 5 matching bases. Trimming removed 0 bases at V and 6 bases at J, with 15 bases between. This CDR3 region has 15 residues. In germline, CDR1 is SGHRS, CDR2 YFSETQ. The CDR3 region has the DNA TGCGCCAGCAGCTTGGGCGGTCAGGGCAAGGATGGCTACACCTTC. Its protein is CASSLGGQGKDGYTF. Full variable domain (rest looked up from reference TRBV5-1 and TRBJ1-2): KAGVTQTPRYLIKTRGQQVTLSCSPISGHRSVSWYQQTPGQGLQFLFEYFSETQRNKGNFPGRFSGRQFSNSRSEMNVSTLELGDSALYLCASSLGGQGKDGYTFGSGTRLTVV.

CDR3 sequence reads: CASSPRDRAIYEQYF. The CDR3, as DNA: TGTGCCAGTAGTCCCCGGGACAGGGCAATCTACGAGCAGTACTTC. The rearrangement links TRBV19 to TRBJ2-7; 9 nucleotides line up with TRBD1. V trimming: 5 bases; J trimming: 3 bases; junction bases outside the gene matches: 8. The germline V gene encodes CDR1 LNHDA and CDR2 SQIVND (reference sequence). This CDR3 is 15 amino acids long.

The chain is built from TRBV28 and TRBJ1-2; 7 bases align to TRBD1. Per the germline V gene, CDR1 is MDHEN and CDR2 is SYDVKM. V was clipped by 7 bases and J by 4 bases; unmatched bases: 9. CDR3 length: 14 amino acids. The CDR3 reads CASNLPGQSYGYTF. CDR3 coding DNA: TGTGCCAGCAATCTACCGGGACAGAGCTATGGCTACACCTTC.

CDR3 protein: CASSQGNEQFF. The CDR3 DNA follows: TGTGCCAGCAGCCAAGGCAATGAGCAGTTCTTC. J is TRBJ2-1 and V is TRBV3-1 (or the pseudogene TRBV3-2); no clear D. Germline CDR1 reads LGHDT; CDR2 reads YNNKEL (reference sequence). V dropped 1 base and J dropped 6 bases, with 1 base sitting between them. This CDR3 is 11 amino acids long.

V gene TRBV27 combines with J gene TRBJ1-1, with D perhaps TRBD1 (5 bases). Germline V gene lookup returns CDR1 MNHEY and CDR2 SMNVEV (reference sequence). Trimming left V 6 bases short and J 0 bases short, with 17 bases between. This CDR3 contains 16 residues. Here the CDR3 reads CASSPIGEAMNTEAFF. The DNA for the CDR3 is TGTGCCAGCAGCCCTATAGGGGAGGCGATGAACACTGAAGCTTTCTTT.

V usage is TRBV3-1 (or the pseudogene TRBV3-2) and J usage is TRBJ2-2; tentatively, D is TRBD2 (6 bases). The V end was cut by 5 bases, the J end by 2 bases, with 18 bases between. Looked up from germline, CDR1 is LGHDT and CDR2 is YNNKEL (reference sequence). This CDR3 is built from 17 residues. Written as DNA, the CDR3 is TGTGCCAGCAGCTTTCGACTAGACTCCTTTAACACCGGGGAGCTGTTTTTT. This translates into CASSFRLDSFNTGELFF.

The rearrangement joins TRBV4-1 to TRBJ2-7; tentative D call: TRBD1 (6 bases). The germline CDR1 and CDR2 sequences are MGHRA and YSYEKL. The CDR3 is 15 amino acids. V was trimmed by 1 base and J by 0 bases, leaving 10 bases between them. The CDR3 sequence: CASSQVAGVSYEQYF. In DNA, the CDR3 is TGCGCCAGCAGCCAAGTCGCAGGGGTCTCCTACGAGCAGTACTTC.

The rearrangement joins TRBV29-1 to TRBJ1-1, with D tentatively TRBD1 (5 bases). The CDR3 length is 15 residues. Per germline, CDR1 SQVTM and CDR2 ANQGSEA. The V end was cut by 4 bases, the J end by 1 base, with 16 bases between. CDR3 amino acids: CSVAVSGASNTEAFF. The CDR3 bases are TGCAGCGTTGCAGTATCTGGGGCGTCGAACACTGAAGCTTTCTTT.